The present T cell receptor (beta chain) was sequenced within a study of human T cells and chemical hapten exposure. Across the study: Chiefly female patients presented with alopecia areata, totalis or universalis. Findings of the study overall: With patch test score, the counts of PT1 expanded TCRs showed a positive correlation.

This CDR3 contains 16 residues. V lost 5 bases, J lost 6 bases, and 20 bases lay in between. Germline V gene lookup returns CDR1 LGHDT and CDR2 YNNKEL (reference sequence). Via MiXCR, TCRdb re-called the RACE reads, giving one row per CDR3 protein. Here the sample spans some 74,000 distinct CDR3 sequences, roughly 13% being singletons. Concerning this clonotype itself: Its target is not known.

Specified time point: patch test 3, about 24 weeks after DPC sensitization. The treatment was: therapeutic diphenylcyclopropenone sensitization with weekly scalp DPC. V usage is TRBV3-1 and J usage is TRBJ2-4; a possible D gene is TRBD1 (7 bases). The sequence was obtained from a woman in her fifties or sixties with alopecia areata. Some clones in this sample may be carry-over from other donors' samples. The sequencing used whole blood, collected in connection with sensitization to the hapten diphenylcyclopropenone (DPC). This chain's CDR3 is CASSFMRDRSLNIQYF. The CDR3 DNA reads TGTGCCAGCAGCTTTATGCGGGACAGATCCCTAAACATTCAGTACTTC.